The T cell receptor beta chain described here comes from a study of blood T cell repertoires in COVID-19. Turning to the study itself: Sites across the United States, Italy and Spain contributed samples from acute and convalescent COVID-19. Sources were T cells, B-cell-depleted T cells, or PBMCs; the material itself was cDNA or gDNA.

The germline V gene encodes CDR1 SGHDT and CDR2 YYEEEE. Trimming removed 0 bases from V and 5 bases from J, with 6 bases in between. This CDR3 is built from 13 residues. One Seattle source followed patients from active infection through their disease course. The authors' processing: Scientists estimated how many nucleated cells there were by amplifying reference gene primers. The table came from immunoSEQ multiplex PCR; TCRdb's copy has only in-frame clones and leaves some out. That table furnishes V, J and clone size, whereas the DNA furnished D and trimming. The table lists about 180,000 clones, roughly 87% of them singletons.

The clonotype originates from a woman aged 70 to 79 with COVID-19, enrolled during active disease. The chain is built from TRBV5-6 and TRBJ1-5; D unresolved. The sample was peripheral blood. This CDR3 is CASSLAPYQPQHF. The CDR3 DNA follows: TGTGCCAGCAGCTTGGCCCCTTATCAGCCCCAGCATTTT.